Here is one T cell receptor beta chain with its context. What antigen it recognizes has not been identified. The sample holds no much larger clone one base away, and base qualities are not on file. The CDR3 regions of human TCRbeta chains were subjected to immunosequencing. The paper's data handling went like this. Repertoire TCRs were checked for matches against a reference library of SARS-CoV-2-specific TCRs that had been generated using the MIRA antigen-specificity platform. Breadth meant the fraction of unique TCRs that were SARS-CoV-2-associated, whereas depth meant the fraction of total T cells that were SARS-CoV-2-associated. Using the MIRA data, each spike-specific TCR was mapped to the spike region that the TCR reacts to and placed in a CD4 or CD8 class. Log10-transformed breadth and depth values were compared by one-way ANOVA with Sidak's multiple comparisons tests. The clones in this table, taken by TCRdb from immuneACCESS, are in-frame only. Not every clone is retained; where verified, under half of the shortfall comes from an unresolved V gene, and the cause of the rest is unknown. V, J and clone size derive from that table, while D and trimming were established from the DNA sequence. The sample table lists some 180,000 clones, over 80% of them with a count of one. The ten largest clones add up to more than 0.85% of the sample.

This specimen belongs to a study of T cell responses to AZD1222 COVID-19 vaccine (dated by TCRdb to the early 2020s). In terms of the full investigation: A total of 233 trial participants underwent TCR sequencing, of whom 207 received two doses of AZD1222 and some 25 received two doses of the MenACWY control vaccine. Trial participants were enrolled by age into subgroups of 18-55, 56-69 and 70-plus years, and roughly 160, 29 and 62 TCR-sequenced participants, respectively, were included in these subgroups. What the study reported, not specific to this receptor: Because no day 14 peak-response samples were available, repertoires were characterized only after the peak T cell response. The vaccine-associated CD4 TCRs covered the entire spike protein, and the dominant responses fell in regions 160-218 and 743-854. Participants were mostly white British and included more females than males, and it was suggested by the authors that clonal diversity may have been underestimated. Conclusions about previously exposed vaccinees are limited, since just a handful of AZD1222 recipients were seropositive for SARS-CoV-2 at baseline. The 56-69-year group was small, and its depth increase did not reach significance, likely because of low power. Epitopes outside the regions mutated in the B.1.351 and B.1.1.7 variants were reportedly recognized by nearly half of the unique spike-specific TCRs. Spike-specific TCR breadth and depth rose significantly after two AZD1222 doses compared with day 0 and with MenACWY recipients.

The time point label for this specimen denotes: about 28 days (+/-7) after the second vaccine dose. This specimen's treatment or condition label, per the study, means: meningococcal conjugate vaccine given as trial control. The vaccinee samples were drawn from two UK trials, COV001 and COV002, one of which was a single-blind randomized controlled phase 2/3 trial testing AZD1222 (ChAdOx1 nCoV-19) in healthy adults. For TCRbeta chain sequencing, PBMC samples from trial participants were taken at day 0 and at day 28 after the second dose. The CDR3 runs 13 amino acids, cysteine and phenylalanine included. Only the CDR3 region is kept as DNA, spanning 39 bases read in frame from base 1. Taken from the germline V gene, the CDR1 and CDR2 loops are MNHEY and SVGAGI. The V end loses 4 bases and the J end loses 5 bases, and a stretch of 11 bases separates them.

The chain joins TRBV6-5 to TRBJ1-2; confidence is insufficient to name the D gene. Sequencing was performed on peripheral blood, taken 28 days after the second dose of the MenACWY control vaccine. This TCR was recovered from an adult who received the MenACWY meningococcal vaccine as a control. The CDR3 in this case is CASSLTAPYGYTF. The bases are TGTGCCAGCAGTTTAACAGCTCCTTATGGCTACACCTTC.